This T cell receptor (beta chain) was profiled in a study of T cell responses to AZD1222 COVID-19 vaccine. Study summary: Pooling of second doses given at about 4 or about 12 weeks was done. Whole-study findings and limits: Clonal diversity may have been underestimated, and the donors were mostly white British, with more females than males.

In regard to this clone: Its antigen is still unknown.

Method: immunoSEQ multiplex PCR; TCRdb's copy keeps in-frame clones and lacks some. This sample has about 100,000 clones, with over 90% found just once. The germline V gene has CDR1 SGDLS and CDR2 YYNGEE. CDR3 length equals 13 residues. V was cut by 5 bases and J by 0 bases, with 6 bases left in between. The TCR originated in an adult in good health. The specimen comprised peripheral blood, sampled on day 0 of AZD1222 vaccination. The chain has TRBV9 and TRBJ1-3; TRBD1 might be the D (5 bases). CDR3 sequence: CASRGDSGNTIYF. The CDR3 coding sequence is TGTGCCAGCAGGGGGGACTCTGGAAACACCATATATTTT.